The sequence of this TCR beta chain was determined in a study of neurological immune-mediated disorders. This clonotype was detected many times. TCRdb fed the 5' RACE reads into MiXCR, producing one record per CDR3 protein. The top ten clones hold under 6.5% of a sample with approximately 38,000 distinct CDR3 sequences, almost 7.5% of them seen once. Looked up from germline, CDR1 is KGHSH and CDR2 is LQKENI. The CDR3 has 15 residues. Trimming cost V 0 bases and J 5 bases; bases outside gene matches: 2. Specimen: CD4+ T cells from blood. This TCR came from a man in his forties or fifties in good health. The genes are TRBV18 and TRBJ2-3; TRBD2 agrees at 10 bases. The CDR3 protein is CASSPPSGRLDTQYF. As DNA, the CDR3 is TGTGCCAGCTCACCACCTAGCGGGAGGTTAGATACGCAGTATTTT.